Below are 16 T cell receptor beta chains sequenced from a single sample in a study of Graves' ophthalmopathy and Graves' hyperthyroidism. RNA transcripts yielded amplified TCR beta CDR3 regions. First-round RT-PCR with HTBI primers preceded a second-round multiplex PCR. Each CDR3 protein is one row after TCRdb ran MiXCR on the multiplex PCR reads. There are some 350,000 distinct CDR3 sequences in the sample; about 17% occur only once, and approximately 2.4% lies in the top ten. The sequencing sample was made of peripheral blood. The source of these receptors is an adult woman with stable Graves' hyperthyroidism.

Many counts were recorded for this clonotype. The CDR3 loop is CASSFGEANTGELFF. CDR3 nucleotide sequence: TGCGCCAGCAGCTTTGGAGAAGCGAACACCGGGGAGCTGTTTTTT. The J gene is TRBJ2-2, the V gene TRBV5-1; D gene uncertain. CDR1 and CDR2 (germline): SGHRS, YFSETQ. Deletions cut 2 bases from V and 0 bases from J, with 8 bases between. This CDR3 comprises 15 residues.

The V call is TRBV20-1, the J call TRBJ2-7; D unclear. Germline V CDR1 and CDR2: DFQATT, SNEGSKA (reference sequence). The CDR3 has 13 residues. V lost 0 bases to trimming and J lost 2 bases, with 8 bases between them. The DNA for the CDR3 is TGCAGTGCTAGAGATTCTCCAGCCTACGAGCAGTACTTC. Its protein is CSARDSPAYEQYF.

The chain uses TRBV19 and TRBJ1-1; no definite D call. The germline V gene has CDR1 LNHDA and CDR2 SQIVND (reference sequence). The CDR3 is made up of 14 amino acids. Trimming took off 3 bases at V and 4 bases at J, with 12 bases between the two ends. The CDR3 DNA reads as TGTGCCAGTAGTATTTCTCTGTACGGCACTGAAGCTTTCTTT. It specifies CASSISLYGTEAFF.

The table lists this clonotype with many counts. The V gene is TRBV6-5, the J gene TRBJ1-5, with D perhaps TRBD1 (5 bases). The CDR3 is 14 residues long. Germline CDR1 is MNHEY and CDR2 is SVGAGI. The germline V and J ends were trimmed by 0 bases and 9 bases, with 12 bases remaining between them. The CDR3 is CASSYSGGTSPQHF. The CDR3 bases are TGTGCCAGCAGTTACTCTGGAGGGACTTCGCCCCAGCATTTT.

This sequence joins TRBV6-2 or TRBV6-3 and TRBJ1-1; D possibly corresponds to TRBD1 (6 bases). Trimming stripped 4 bases from V and 0 bases from J, with 21 bases between. The CDR3 spans 18 residues. Germline V CDR1 and CDR2: MNHEY, SVGEGT. CDR3 amino acids: CASSFKGGPGQLNTEAFF. The CDR3, as DNA: TGTGCCAGCAGTTTCAAGGGGGGACCGGGACAACTGAACACTGAAGCTTTCTTT.

The gene calls are TRBV14 and TRBJ2-7; possibly TRBD2 for D (5 bases). The CDR3 is made up of 13 amino acids. In germline, CDR1 is SGHDN, CDR2 FVKESK. V was cut by 4 bases and J by 7 bases, with 14 bases left in between. The CDR3 DNA reads as TGTGCCAGCAGCCGACACCCCTCGGGGGAGCAGTACTTC. This encodes CASSRHPSGEQYF.

The table lists this clonotype with many counts. V is TRBV6-5 and J is TRBJ1-2, with TRBD1 identical over 11 bases. The CDR3 spans 13 residues. V shed 6 bases, J shed 10 bases, and the junction held 7 bases outside the gene matches. Germline-derived CDR1 and CDR2 are MNHEY and SVGAGI. In DNA form, the CDR3 reads TGTGCCAGCAGAAGGACAGGGGGCGCGGACTACACCTTC. Protein sequence: CASRRTGGADYTF.

This clonotype was picked up one time. V usage is TRBV20-1 and J usage is TRBJ1-2; D is uncertain. Germline CDR1 is DFQATT and CDR2 is SNEGSKA (reference sequence). CDR3 size: 9 residues. CDR3 amino acids: CGATYGYTF. The CDR3 coding sequence is TGCGGAGCTACTTATGGCTACACCTTC.

The chain recombines TRBV10-3 with TRBJ1-2; a weak D match, TRBD1 (5 bases). Looked up from germline, CDR1 is ENHRY and CDR2 is SYGVKD. The V end was cut by 4 bases, the J end by 7 bases, with 13 bases between. This CDR3 has 13 residues. The CDR3: CAISGPGQGGYTF. The CDR3 DNA is TGTGCCATCAGTGGGCCGGGGCAAGGTGGCTACACCTTC.

V and J are TRBV5-1 and TRBJ2-7, with 10 nucleotides matching TRBD1. Looked up from germline, CDR1 is SGHRS and CDR2 is YFSETQ. This CDR3 has 13 amino acids. Trimming cost V 5 bases and J 2 bases; bases outside gene matches: 1. Written as DNA, the CDR3 is TGCGCCAGCAGGGACAGGGGGGCCTACGAGCAGTACTTC. Amino acids: CASRDRGAYEQYF.

This clonotype was recorded many times. This chain connects TRBV9 to TRBJ2-7; D may correspond to TRBD1 or TRBD2 (7 bases each). CDR1 is SGDLS, CDR2 YYNGEE, per germline. V was clipped by 2 bases and J by 7 bases, with 22 bases between them. The CDR3 runs to 16 residues. The CDR3 spells CASSVTTGEGGDEQYF. CDR3 coding DNA: TGTGCCAGCAGCGTTACTACAGGGGAGGGCGGGGATGAGCAGTACTTC.

Details on this clonotype: This could be a read error, since a much larger clone is one nucleotide away. The chain has TRBV1 and TRBJ2-5; the table's D call of TRBD1 was not tested on the DNA. TRBV1 is a listed pseudogene. There are 18 residues in the CDR3. DNA of the CDR3: TGTGCCAGCAGCCATGACCCCAGGGTGGTCGGACCCCAAGAGACCCAGTACTTC. Protein sequence: CASSHDPRVVGPQETQYF.

This clonotype was counted many times. V usage is TRBV7-2 and J usage is TRBJ1-5, with D possibly being TRBD1 (5 bases). CDR1 is SGHTA, CDR2 FQGNSA, per germline. This CDR3 contains 13 residues. Deletions cut 5 bases from V and 6 bases from J, with 11 bases between. The CDR3 here is CASSAETVQPQHF. The CDR3 DNA follows: TGTGCCAGCAGCGCCGAGACAGTTCAGCCCCAGCATTTT.

This clonotype was observed many times. This chain uses TRBV28 with TRBJ2-7, with a weak D call TRBD2 (5 bases). The germline gives CDR1 MDHEN, CDR2 SYDVKM. Trimming shortened V by 6 bases and J by 3 bases, and 18 bases separated the two germline ends. The CDR3 covers 15 residues. The CDR3 DNA reads as TGTGCCAGCAGACTATTTGGGAGCGTACTCTACGAGCAGTACTTC. Protein sequence: CASRLFGSVLYEQYF.

The table lists this clonotype with many counts. This sequence joins TRBV5-1 and TRBJ2-7; no clear D gene. Trimming stripped 6 bases from V and 2 bases from J, with 9 bases between. Per germline, CDR1 SGHRS and CDR2 YFSETQ. There are 12 residues in the CDR3. CDR3 coding DNA: TGCGCCAGCAAGGGCACTGCCTACGAGCAGTACTTC. Amino acid sequence: CASKGTAYEQYF.

This clonotype appeared many times. This chain joins TRBV7-9 and TRBJ1-5; D perhaps matches TRBD1 (6 bases). The CDR3 has 13 residues. Germline CDR1 reads SEHNR; CDR2 reads FQNEAQ (reference sequence). V lost 3 bases and J 6 bases, leaving 9 bases between the germline ends. CDR3 coding DNA: TGTGCCAGCAGCTTGGCGGGGGCTCAGCCCCAGCATTTT. Translated: CASSLAGAQPQHF.